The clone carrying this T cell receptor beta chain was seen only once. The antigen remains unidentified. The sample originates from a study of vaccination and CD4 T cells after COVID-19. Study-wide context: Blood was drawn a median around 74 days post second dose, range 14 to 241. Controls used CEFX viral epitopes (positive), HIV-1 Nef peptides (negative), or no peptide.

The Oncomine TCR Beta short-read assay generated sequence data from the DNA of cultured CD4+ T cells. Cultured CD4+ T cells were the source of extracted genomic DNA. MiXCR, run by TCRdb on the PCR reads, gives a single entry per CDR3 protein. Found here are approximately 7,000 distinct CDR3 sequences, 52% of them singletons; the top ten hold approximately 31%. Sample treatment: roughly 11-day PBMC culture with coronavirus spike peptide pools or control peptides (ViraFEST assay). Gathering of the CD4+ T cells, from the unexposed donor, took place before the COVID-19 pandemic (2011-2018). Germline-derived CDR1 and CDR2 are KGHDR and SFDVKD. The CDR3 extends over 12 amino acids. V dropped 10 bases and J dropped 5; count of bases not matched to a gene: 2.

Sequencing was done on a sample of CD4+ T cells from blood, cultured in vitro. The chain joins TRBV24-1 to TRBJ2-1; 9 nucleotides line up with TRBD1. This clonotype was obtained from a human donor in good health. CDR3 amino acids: CATRDRDNEQFF. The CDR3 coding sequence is TGTGCCACAAGGGACAGGGACAATGAGCAGTTCTTC.